Below are 26 T cell receptor beta chains sequenced from a single sample in a study of CD8 T cells in ankylosing spondylitis listed by TCRdb under 2017. What the work shows at the level of the full study, not this receptor alone: A TCR beta motif made up of several highly homologous amino acid variants appeared to be characteristic of blood from ankylosing spondylitis patients.

These receptors' targets are unknown. The library came from 5' RACE. Sequencing instrument: Illumina HiSeq 2500. In-frame beta chains were kept once TCRdb had trimmed the public reads at Q25 with fastp and called clones with MiXCR. When rows share a CDR3 protein, they turn into one entry using the most common DNA and genes. Here the sample has 750,000 to 850,000 distinct CDR3 sequences; approximately 12% occur a single time. About 0.49% of the sample comes from the top ten. Sequencing used blood, either unsorted or a sorted T cell fraction (not recorded which). Receptor source: a male donor with ankylosing spondylitis.

This chain uses TRBV20-1 with TRBJ2-7; TRBD2 matches 7 bases. V was pared by 5 bases and J by 1 base, with 11 bases of the junction left unmatched. The CDR3 loop spans 15 amino acids. Germline-derived CDR1 and CDR2 are DFQATT and SNEGSKA (reference sequence). CDR3 sequence (DNA): TGCAGTGCTCCTCAACTGGGCGGGAGTTCCTACGAGCAGTACTTC. Encoded protein: CSAPQLGGSSYEQYF.

A few counts support this clonotype. The chain joins TRBV7-2 to TRBJ1-2; D gene uncertain. CDR1 is SGHTA, CDR2 FQGNSA, per germline. Trimming removed 3 bases from V and 4 bases from J, with 12 bases in between. CDR3 length: 14 amino acids. The CDR3 DNA sequence: TGTGCCAGCAGCTTGCAGACGTCTGGCTATGGCTACACCTTC. Its translation: CASSLQTSGYGYTF.

A few counts support this clonotype. The V gene is TRBV28, the J gene TRBJ2-4, with TRBD1 matching 7 bases. There are 16 residues in the CDR3. CDR1 MDHEN and CDR2 SYDVKM come from the germline V gene. V shed 5 bases, J shed 0 bases, and the junction held 7 bases outside the gene matches. CDR3 DNA sequence: TGTGCCAGCAGTGAGGGGGACAGCTTAGCCAAAAACATTCAGTACTTC. Amino acid sequence: CASSEGDSLAKNIQYF.

In this sample, this clonotype turned up a few times. This chain uses TRBV7-9 with TRBJ2-5; 9 bases agree with TRBD1. The J segment lost 3 bases and the V segment lost 8 bases, leaving 7 bases of the junction unmatched. Germline V gene data show CDR1 as SEHNR and CDR2 as FQNEAQ (reference sequence). This CDR3 is 14 amino acids long. CDR3 bases: TGTGCCAGCCAATGGACAGGGGCTGAAGAGACCCAGTACTTC. Protein sequence: CASQWTGAEETQYF.

This clonotype came up many times. The rearrangement links TRBV7-3 to TRBJ2-7; 10 bases are shared with TRBD1. The CDR3 length is 14 residues. CDR1 SGHTA and CDR2 FQGTGA come from the germline V gene. The J segment lost 5 bases and the V segment lost 1 base, leaving 2 bases of the junction unmatched. CDR3 region: CASSLRGTGDEQYF. The CDR3 nucleotides read TGTGCCAGCAGCTTAAGGGGGACAGGGGACGAGCAGTACTTC.

In this sample, this clonotype turned up a few times. The V and J genes are TRBV12-3 or TRBV12-4 and TRBJ1-5, with 11 bases lining up with TRBD1. V lost 5 bases and J lost 7; bases outside the gene matches: 10. The CDR3 contains 16 residues. The CDR3 spells CASSTGTGGRGQPQHF. CDR3 nucleotides: TGTGCCAGCAGTACTGGGACAGGGGGGCGAGGGCAGCCCCAGCATTTT.

The chain is built from TRBV29-1 and TRBJ1-2; TRBD1 is a possible D gene (5 bases). Germline V gene lookup returns CDR1 SQVTM and CDR2 ANQGSEA. V shed 7 bases and J shed 4 bases, with 22 bases lying between them. This CDR3 comprises 15 residues. The CDR3 coding sequence is TGCAGCGCCGGGACCCAGGGTGCTGCAACCTATGGCTACACCTTC. The encoded protein is CSAGTQGAATYGYTF.

J is TRBJ1-1 and V is TRBV5-1, with 9 nucleotides matching TRBD1. Germline assignment: CDR1 SGHRS and CDR2 YFSETQ. This CDR3 comprises 15 residues. J was trimmed by 2 bases and V by 4 bases; bases with no gene match: 6. The CDR3 is CASSPDRGINTEAFF. The CDR3 DNA reads TGCGCCAGCAGCCCGGACAGGGGTATTAACACTGAAGCTTTCTTT.

The chain recombines TRBV5-1 with TRBJ1-1; D gene uncertain. This CDR3 spans 14 amino acids. Germline lookup yields CDR1 SGHRS and CDR2 YFSETQ. The V and J ends lost 4 bases and 4 bases respectively, with 14 bases between them. This CDR3 reads CASSARSIGTEAFF. CDR3 nucleotide sequence: TGCGCCAGCAGCGCGCGGTCCATAGGCACTGAAGCTTTCTTT.

This chain uses TRBV6-1 with TRBJ2-2; TRBD1 agrees at 7 bases. This CDR3 spans 14 amino acids. Looked up from germline, CDR1 is MNHNS and CDR2 is SASEGT. The V gene end was trimmed by 7 bases and the J gene end by 3 bases; junction bases not matched to a gene: 5. As DNA, the CDR3 is TGTGCCAGCAAAATGGGACAGCACACCGGGGAGCTGTTTTTT. Residues: CASKMGQHTGELFF.

This clonotype has a handful of counts. The CDR3 DNA follows: TGTGCCAGCAGCCGGGACAGGGGAGCCTATACGCAGTATTTT. This encodes CASSRDRGAYTQYF. J is TRBJ2-3 and V is TRBV2, with 10 positions matching TRBD1. The CDR3 runs to 14 residues. V was clipped by 6 bases and J by 7 bases; unmatched bases: 7. Germline loops: CDR1 SNHLY, CDR2 FYNNEI.

This clonotype showed up many times. The chain employs TRBV6-1 and TRBJ2-1, with TRBD2 identical over 12 bases. After removal of 6 bases from V and 10 bases from J, the junction contained 13 bases not matched to a gene. The CDR3 is 16 residues long. The V gene's germline CDR1 is MNHNS and CDR2 SASEGT. CDR3 bases: TGTGCCAGCAGAAACCGGGGACTAGCGGGTGGCAAGGAGCAGTTCTTC. Its translation is CASRNRGLAGGKEQFF.

The gene calls are TRBV29-1 and TRBJ1-2; 9 bases match TRBD1. V lost 7 bases and J lost 2; bases outside the gene matches: 5. CDR1 and CDR2 (germline): SQVTM, ANQGSEA. The CDR3 sequence is 13 residues long. This CDR3 reads CSAGQGTNYGYTF. CDR3 coding DNA: TGCAGCGCCGGACAGGGGACGAACTATGGCTACACCTTC.

The V call is TRBV20-1, the J call TRBJ2-7, with D perhaps TRBD1 or TRBD2 (6 bases each). V lost 0 bases to trimming and J lost 3 bases, with 18 bases between them. The CDR3 contains 16 residues. Germline CDR1 reads DFQATT; CDR2 reads SNEGSKA (reference sequence). The CDR3 here is CSARDFVSGADYEQYF. The DNA for the CDR3 is TGCAGTGCTAGAGATTTCGTGTCGGGGGCCGACTACGAGCAGTACTTC.

J is TRBJ2-7 and V is TRBV6-2 or TRBV6-3; possibly TRBD2 for D (5 bases). The CDR3 loop spans 14 amino acids. CDR1 is MNHEY and CDR2 is SVGEGT in the germline V gene. The V end lost 6 bases, the J end lost 1 base, and 13 bases lay between the germline ends. DNA for the CDR3: TGTGCCAGCAGGCCCTTAGGCGGGTCCTACGAGCAGTACTTC. Translating gives CASRPLGGSYEQYF.

This clonotype showed up many times. The chain combines TRBV7-2 with TRBJ1-1; D is possibly TRBD1 (6 bases). Per the germline V gene, CDR1 is SGHTA and CDR2 is FQGNSA. CDR3 size: 16 residues. V lost 0 bases and J 0 bases, leaving 11 bases between the germline ends. The DNA of the CDR3 is TGTGCCAGCAGCTTAGCGTTTCGGGACATGAACACTGAAGCTTTCTTT. Amino acids: CASSLAFRDMNTEAFF.

This clonotype has only one observation. This chain uses TRBV5-1 with TRBJ1-1, with 8 bases identical to TRBD1. Per germline, CDR1 SGHRS and CDR2 YFSETQ. J lost 4 bases, V lost 5 bases, and 7 bases had no gene match. The CDR3 is made up of 14 amino acids. The CDR3 bases are TGCGCCAGCAGTACGGACAGGGTGGGCACTGAAGCTTTCTTT. This gives the protein CASSTDRVGTEAFF.

A word on this clonotype: An end of the junction does not agree with germline; a read error may underlie this. The rearrangement uses TRBV29-1 and TRBJ1-1; possibly TRBD1 for D (5 bases). The CDR3 loop spans 12 amino acids. Looked up from germline, CDR1 is SQVTM and CDR2 is ANQGSEA. CDR3 DNA sequence: TGCGGCGTTGGACATTTGAACACTGAAGCTTTCTTT. This gives the protein CGVGHLNTEAFF.

At least ten counts were recorded for this clonotype. The chain uses TRBV29-1 and TRBJ2-5; 12 nucleotides match TRBD2. The CDR3 spans 12 residues. CDR1 is SQVTM, CDR2 ANQGSEA, per germline. V gave up 6 bases and J gave up 4 bases; unmatched junction bases: 0. The CDR3 sequence: CSVGLAGETQYF. In nucleotides, the CDR3 is TGCAGCGTGGGACTAGCGGGAGAGACCCAGTACTTC.

Ten or more counts support this clonotype. V and J are TRBV20-1 and TRBJ2-7, with D perhaps TRBD1 (6 bases). Germline CDR1 is DFQATT and CDR2 is SNEGSKA (reference sequence). Deletions cut 0 bases from V and 3 bases from J, with 12 bases between. The CDR3 is 14 residues long. CDR3 DNA: TGCAGTGCTAGAGATTCGGGACATTTCTACGAGCAGTACTTC. Translating gives CSARDSGHFYEQYF.

This clonotype was counted between two and nine times. This chain links TRBV5-1 with TRBJ1-4; D is possibly TRBD1 (6 bases). Trimming left V 4 bases short and J 5 bases short, with 15 bases between. Germline V gene data show CDR1 as SGHRS and CDR2 as YFSETQ. The CDR3 contains 15 residues. The CDR3 here is CASSLQDSSNEKLFF. Here the CDR3 DNA reads TGCGCCAGCAGCCTACAGGACAGCTCCAATGAAAAACTGTTTTTT.

J is TRBJ2-2 and V is TRBV21-1. TRBV21-1 is shown as a pseudogene. This CDR3 has 14 amino acids. The CDR3 DNA reads as TGTGCCAGCAGCAAAGTTCGGGGAACCGGGGAGCTGTTTTTT. Amino acids: CASSKVRGTGELFF.

This clonotype was seen many times. This sequence joins TRBV5-1 and TRBJ2-4; the D gene is possibly TRBD1 (5 bases). V was shortened by 4 bases and J by 6 bases, with 11 bases between the two germline ends. The germline V gene has CDR1 SGHRS and CDR2 YFSETQ. The CDR3 contains 13 residues. The CDR3 sequence: CASSVDRLNIQYF. The CDR3 coding sequence is TGCGCCAGCAGCGTAGACAGATTAAACATTCAGTACTTC.

The chain combines TRBV5-1 with TRBJ1-1; TRBD1 matches 8 bases. This CDR3 has 14 amino acids. Germline V gene sequence: CDR1 SGHRS, CDR2 YFSETQ. Germline trimming cut 4 bases from V and 4 bases from J; bases unmatched to any gene: 6. The CDR3: CASSNGQGRTEAFF. The CDR3 DNA is TGCGCCAGCAGCAATGGACAGGGCCGCACTGAAGCTTTCTTT.

Only a few counts were recorded for this clonotype. A much larger clone lies one base from this, so it may be a read error. This rearrangement joins TRBV6-4 to TRBJ1-2; weak D call: TRBD1 (5 bases). Trimming took 10 bases from V and 3 from J, leaving 6 bases between them. Germline lookup yields CDR1 MRHNA and CDR2 SNTAGT. The CDR3 extends over 10 amino acids. CDR3 sequence (DNA): TGTGCCACCAGGGACTATGGCTACACCTTC. It encodes CATRDYGYTF.

The chain has TRBV7-2 and TRBJ2-1; D unresolved. V was cut by 5 bases and J by 7 bases, with 15 bases left in between. The CDR3 runs to 14 residues. CDR1 SGHTA and CDR2 FQGNSA come from the germline V gene. The CDR3 bases are TGTGCCAGCAGCCTGCGCCGTCCTCGGAATGAGCAGTTCTTC. Its translation: CASSLRRPRNEQFF.